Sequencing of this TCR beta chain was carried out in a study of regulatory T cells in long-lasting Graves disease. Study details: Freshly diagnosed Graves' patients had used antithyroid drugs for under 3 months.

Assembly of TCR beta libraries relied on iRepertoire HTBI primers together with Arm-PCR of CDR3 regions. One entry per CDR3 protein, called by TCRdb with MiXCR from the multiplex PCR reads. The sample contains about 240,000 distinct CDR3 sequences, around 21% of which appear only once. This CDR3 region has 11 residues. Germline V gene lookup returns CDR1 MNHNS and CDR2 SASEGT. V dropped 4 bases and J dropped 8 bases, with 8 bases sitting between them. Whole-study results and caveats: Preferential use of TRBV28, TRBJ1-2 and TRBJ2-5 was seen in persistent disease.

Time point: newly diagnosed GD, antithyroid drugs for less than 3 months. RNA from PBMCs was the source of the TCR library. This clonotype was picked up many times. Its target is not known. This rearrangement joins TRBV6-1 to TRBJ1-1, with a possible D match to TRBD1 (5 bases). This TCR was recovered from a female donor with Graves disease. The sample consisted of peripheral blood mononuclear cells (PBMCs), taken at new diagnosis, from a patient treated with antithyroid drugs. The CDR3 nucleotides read TGTGCCAGCAGTGGACAGAGCGAAGCTTTCTTT. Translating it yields CASSGQSEAFF.